The 5 T cell receptor beta chains below come from one sample, sequenced in a study of cytomegalovirus exposure and HLA in healthy donors (dated by TCRdb to about 2017). Library construction relied on the immunoSEQ multiplex PCR assay. The multiplex PCR relied on a mix of 60 forward primers for TCR Vbeta segments and 13 reverse primers for TCR Jbeta segments. What TCRdb holds here is the immuneACCESS table cut down to in-frame rearrangements. Part of the clones is not present; checked against another copy, under half of the missing clones reflect an unresolved V gene, and the others are unexplained. In this sample the table shows 95,000 to 150,000 clones, 75% to 90% of which occur a single time. The ten biggest clones cover about 0.25% of the sample. The sample consisted of PBMCs. The source is a man between 50 and 59 years old in good health and CMV-seronegative.

This clone showed up just a few times. The chain couples TRBV28 to TRBJ2-7; the D gene is possibly TRBD1 (7 bases). Trimming took 6 bases from V and 6 from J, leaving 21 bases between them. This CDR3 contains 15 residues. CDR1 is MDHEN, CDR2 SYDVKM, per germline. The CDR3 DNA reads TGTGCCAGCAGCCCTCCCGACAGGGAGGCGGGCGAGCAGTACTTC. Its translation: CASSPPDREAGEQYF.

This sequence joins TRBV6-6 and TRBJ1-2; 9 bases align to TRBD1. The CDR3 length is 14 residues. Germline CDR1 is MNHNY and CDR2 is SVGAGI (reference sequence). Trimming cost V 5 bases and J 2 bases; bases outside gene matches: 3. The CDR3 DNA reads TGTGCCAGCAGTAGGGGACAGGGAAACTATGGCTACACCTTC. The encoded protein is CASSRGQGNYGYTF.

The chain uses TRBV28 and TRBJ2-7, with TRBD1 identical over 9 bases. Germline lookup yields CDR1 MDHEN and CDR2 SYDVKM. The CDR3 consists of 15 residues. J lost 0 bases, V lost 8 bases, and 8 bases had no gene match. The DNA for the CDR3 is TGTGCCAGCGCCGCGGACAGGGGCCACTCCTACGAGCAGTACTTC. Translating it yields CASAADRGHSYEQYF.

The chain recombines TRBV6-5 with TRBJ2-3, with D perhaps matching TRBD2 (6 bases). CDR1 and CDR2 from the germline V gene are MNHEY and SVGAGI. The CDR3 runs to 16 residues. Trimming pared 4 bases from V and 2 bases from J, leaving 16 bases between. CDR3 protein: CASSSWLGGATDTQYF. CDR3 bases: TGTGCCAGCAGTTCCTGGTTGGGCGGGGCCACAGATACGCAGTATTTT.

This chain uses TRBV9 with TRBJ2-5; 11 nucleotides agree with TRBD2. This CDR3 region has 17 residues. CDR1 and CDR2 from the germline V gene are SGDLS and YYNGEE. With V trimmed by 5 bases and J by 3 bases, 12 bases remained unmatched. CDR3 DNA sequence: TGTGCCAGCAGTCAGGGGGCTAGCGGGGGGAGGGAAGAGACCCAGTACTTC. Translating gives CASSQGASGGREETQYF. Drawing the rest from reference TRBV9 and TRBJ2-5, the complete variable domain is DSGVTQTPKHLITATGQRVTLRCSPRSGDLSVYWYQQSLDQGLQFLIQYYNGEERAKGNILERFSAQQFPDLHSELNLSSLELGDSALYFCASSQGASGGREETQYFGPGTRLLVL.